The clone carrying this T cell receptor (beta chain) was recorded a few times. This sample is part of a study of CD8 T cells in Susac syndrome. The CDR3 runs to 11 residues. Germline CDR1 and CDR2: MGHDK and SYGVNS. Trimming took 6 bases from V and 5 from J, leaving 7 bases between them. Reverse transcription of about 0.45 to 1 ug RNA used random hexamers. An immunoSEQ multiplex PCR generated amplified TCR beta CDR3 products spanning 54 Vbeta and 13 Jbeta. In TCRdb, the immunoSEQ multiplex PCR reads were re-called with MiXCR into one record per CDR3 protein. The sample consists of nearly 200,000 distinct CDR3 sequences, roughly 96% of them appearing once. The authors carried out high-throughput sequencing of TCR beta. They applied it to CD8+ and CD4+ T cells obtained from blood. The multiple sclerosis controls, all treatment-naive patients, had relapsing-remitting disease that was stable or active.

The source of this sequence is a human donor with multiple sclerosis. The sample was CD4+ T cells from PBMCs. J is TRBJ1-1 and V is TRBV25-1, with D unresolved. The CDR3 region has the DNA TGTGCCAGCAGGAGGGAGACTGAAGCTTTCTTT. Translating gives CASRRETEAFF.